This T cell receptor beta chain was observed in a study of patients and donors after allogeneic stem cell transplantation (dated by TCRdb to the early 2020s). The library was obtained by RT-PCR. Sequencing relied on a NextSeq 550. The public reads were run again by TCRdb, first through fastp at Q25 and then through MiXCR, and only productive beta chains were kept. Entries that share a CDR3 protein sequence are merged under the most common genes and DNA. A total of 410,000 or so distinct CDR3 sequences appear in this sample, around 15% of them only once. The ten most abundant clones make up around 7.9% of the sample. As concerns this clonotype: Its antigen specificity is not known. No clone much larger than this one lies a single base away; base qualities are absent.

Ends trimmed: V by 8 bases, J by 7 bases; bases unmatched to a gene: 9. From its cysteine to its phenylalanine, the CDR3 spans 14 amino acids. Only the CDR3 part of the read is kept: 42 bases, read in frame from the first base. Based on the germline V gene (reference sequence), the CDR1 and CDR2 sequences are LGHDT and YNNKEL. The specimen sequenced was blood, either unsorted or a sorted T cell fraction (not recorded which). This receptor chain uses TRBV3-1 and TRBJ2-1; 9 nucleotides in the junction match TRBD2. This receptor was obtained from a human donor who was either an allogeneic HSCT recipient or a stem cell or donor lymphocyte infusion donor (not recorded which). It is not recorded whose cells these are; they may come from a transplant donor. Read as DNA, the sequence is TGTGCCAGCTCCCAGAGACTAGCGGCAAATGAGCAGTTCTTC. The encoded protein is CASSQRLAANEQFF.